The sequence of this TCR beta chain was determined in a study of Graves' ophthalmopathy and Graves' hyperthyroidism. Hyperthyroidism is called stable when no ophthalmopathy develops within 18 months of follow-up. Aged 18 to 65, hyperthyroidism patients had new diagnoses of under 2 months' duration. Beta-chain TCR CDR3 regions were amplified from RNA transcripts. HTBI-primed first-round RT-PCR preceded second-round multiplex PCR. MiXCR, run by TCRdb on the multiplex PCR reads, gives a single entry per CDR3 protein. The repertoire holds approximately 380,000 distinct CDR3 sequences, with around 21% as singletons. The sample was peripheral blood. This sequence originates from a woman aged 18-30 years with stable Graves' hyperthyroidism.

CDR3 DNA sequence: TGTGCCAGCAGCTTATATTCGGCGGGAAGTCCAGATACGCAGTATTTT. Translation gives CASSLYSAGSPDTQYF. This rearrangement joins TRBV7-8 to TRBJ2-3, with D perhaps TRBD2 (6 bases). Trimming pared 2 bases from V and 4 bases from J, leaving 16 bases between. Germline V gene lookup returns CDR1 SGHVS and CDR2 FQNEAQ. This CDR3 comprises 16 residues.